The 17 T cell receptor beta chains given below trace back to one sample, sequenced in a study of cytomegalovirus exposure and HLA in healthy donors. 60 Vbeta and 13 Jbeta primers were used in PCR. Sequencing used immunoSEQ multiplex PCR; TCRdb keeps in-frame clones, though not all of them. The sample holds 95,000 to 150,000 clones, about 76% seen once. The sequenced sample was PBMCs. The receptors shown here come from a woman aged 55-75 years in good health and CMV-seropositive.

V gene TRBV5-6 combines with J gene TRBJ2-7, with D possibly TRBD2 on 6 matching bases. The V gene's germline CDR1 is SGHDT and CDR2 YYEEEE. The V end was cut by 1 base, the J end by 5 bases, with 16 bases between. The CDR3 has 15 residues. The CDR3, as DNA: TGTGCCAGCAGCTTGTTGGGAGGTCCGAGGGACGAGCAGTACTTC. Translated, it gives CASSLLGGPRDEQYF.

The J gene is TRBJ2-7, the V gene TRBV6-6; TRBD1 matches 9 bases. CDR1 is MNHNY and CDR2 is SVGAGI in the germline V gene (reference sequence). V dropped 6 bases and J dropped 3; count of bases not matched to a gene: 6. The CDR3 runs 14 residues. In DNA form, the CDR3 reads TGTGCCAGCAGGCCGGACAGGGGTGTCTACGAGCAGTACTTC. This translates into CASRPDRGVYEQYF.

V and J are TRBV29-1 and TRBJ2-3; D perhaps matches TRBD2 (6 bases). The CDR3 runs to 14 residues. The V and J ends lost 7 bases and 2 bases respectively, with 16 bases between them. Germline V gene data show CDR1 as SQVTM and CDR2 as ANQGSEA. The CDR3 DNA reads as TGCAGCGGCGGGACGGAGCGACTCACAGATACGCAGTATTTT. Translation: CSGGTERLTDTQYF.

The rearrangement uses TRBV29-1 and TRBJ2-7, with 9 bases fitting TRBD1. V lost 6 bases to trimming and J lost 5 bases; unmatched junction nucleotides: 8. CDR1 SQVTM and CDR2 ANQGSEA come from the germline V gene. CDR3 length equals 13 residues. As DNA, the CDR3 is TGCAGCGTCCTGACAGGGGGAATCGACGAGCAGTACTTC. Its protein is CSVLTGGIDEQYF.

The V gene is TRBV5-4, the J gene TRBJ1-1; 9 bases fit TRBD1. Germline V gene sequence: CDR1 SGHNT, CDR2 YYREEE (reference sequence). This CDR3 has 13 residues. With 8 bases clipped from V and 3 bases from J, the junction kept 5 bases outside the gene matches. The CDR3 loop reads CASNRGLDTEAFF. In nucleotides, the CDR3 is TGTGCCAGTAACAGGGGGCTCGACACTGAAGCTTTCTTT.

The chain uses TRBV9 and TRBJ2-1; maybe TRBD2 (7 bases). Germline V gives CDR1 SGDLS, CDR2 YYNGEE. The CDR3 extends over 19 amino acids. Trimming pared 3 bases from V and 5 bases from J, leaving 27 bases between. The CDR3 bases are TGTGCCAGCAGCGGTTGGGGGGGGCGGTCAACGGGTCCCGACAATGAGCAGTTCTTC. It encodes CASSGWGGRSTGPDNEQFF.

The J gene is TRBJ1-2, the V gene TRBV7-9; D perhaps matches TRBD1 (6 bases). V shed 3 bases and J shed 8 bases, with 16 bases lying between them. Germline V CDR1 and CDR2: SEHNR, FQNEAQ (reference sequence). The CDR3 is made up of 14 amino acids. CDR3 nucleotides: TGTGCCAGCAGCTTCACCCGGGACACTGACGGCTACACCTTC. Amino acids: CASSFTRDTDGYTF. The full variable domain, rest sourced from reference TRBV7-9 and TRBJ1-2, is DTGVSQNPRHKITKRGQNVTFRCDPISEHNRLYWYRQTLGQGPEFLTYFQNEAQLEKSRLLSDRFSAERPKGSFSTLEIQRTEQGDSAMYLCASSFTRDTDGYTFGSGTRLTVV.

Only a few counts were recorded for this clone. The chain couples TRBV5-6 to TRBJ2-1; TRBD2 matches 11 bases. CDR3 length: 15 amino acids. V dropped 4 bases and J dropped 4; count of bases not matched to a gene: 4. The germline V gene has CDR1 SGHDT and CDR2 YYEEEE. DNA for the CDR3: TGTGCCAGCAGCGCGGGACTAGCGGTTTACAATGAGCAGTTCTTC. Its protein is CASSAGLAVYNEQFF.

The chain is built from TRBV4-2 and TRBJ1-5; the D gene is possibly TRBD1 (5 bases). The germline V gene has CDR1 LGHNA and CDR2 YNFKEQ. The CDR3 consists of 13 residues. With 6 bases removed from V and 1 base from J, the gap between germline ends came to 7 bases. The CDR3 nucleotides are TGTGCCAGCAGTCGGGGGAGCAATCAGCCCCAGCATTTT. This sequence encodes CASSRGSNQPQHF.

This chain joins TRBV6-5 and TRBJ2-7; the D is unclear. CDR3 length: 12 amino acids. The germline CDR1 and CDR2 sequences are MNHEY and SVGAGI. Trimming cost V 2 bases and J 2 bases, with 4 bases left between them. The CDR3 DNA follows: TGTGCCAGCAGTTACGGGCCCTACGAGCAGTACTTC. This sequence encodes CASSYGPYEQYF.

The chain recombines TRBV7-2 with TRBJ2-2; the D gene is possibly TRBD1 (5 bases). V lost 1 base and J 1 base, leaving 10 bases between the germline ends. CDR1 is SGHTA and CDR2 is FQGNSA in the germline V gene. This CDR3 comprises 16 residues. The CDR3, as DNA: TGTGCCAGCAGCTTAGTACAGGCCGGGAACACCGGGGAGCTGTTTTTT. It specifies CASSLVQAGNTGELFF.

The J gene is TRBJ2-1, the V gene TRBV4-3, with 7 bases identical to TRBD2. The CDR3 has 16 residues. Trimming took 0 bases from V and 6 from J; bases not matched to a gene: 8. Germline V CDR1 and CDR2: LGHNA, YSLEER. This CDR3 is CASSQDAGEPVNEQFF. The CDR3 DNA sequence: TGCGCCAGCAGCCAAGATGCGGGAGAGCCCGTCAATGAGCAGTTCTTC.

J is TRBJ2-3 and V is TRBV30; D is undetermined. CDR1 and CDR2 from the germline V gene are GTSNPN and SVGIG (reference sequence). V was trimmed by 0 bases and J by 3 bases, leaving 10 bases between them. The CDR3 has 14 amino acids. The CDR3 protein is CAWSVLGSTDTQYF. In DNA form, the CDR3 reads TGTGCCTGGAGTGTACTCGGGTCAACAGATACGCAGTATTTT. Full variable domain (rest looked up from reference TRBV30 and TRBJ2-3): SQTIHQWPATLVQPVGSPLSLECTVEGTSNPNLYWYRQAAGRGLQLLFYSVGIGQISSEVPQNLSASRPQDRQFILSSKKLLLSDSGFYLCAWSVLGSTDTQYFGPGTRLTVL.

The gene calls are TRBV11-2 and TRBJ2-5; no clear D gene. Trimming took 4 bases from V and 0 from J, leaving 15 bases between them. Germline assignment: CDR1 SGHAT and CDR2 FQNNGV. The CDR3 contains 16 residues. CDR3 nucleotide sequence: TGTGCCAGCAGCTCCGTAGCAGCTTCGTACCAAGAGACCCAGTACTTC. This codes for CASSSVAASYQETQYF. Supplemented by reference TRBV11-2 and TRBJ2-5, the full variable domain reads EAGVAQSPRYKIIEKRQSVAFWCNPISGHATLYWYQQILGQGPKLLIQFQNNGVVDDSQLPKDRFSAERLKGVDSTLKIQPAKLEDSAVYLCASSSVAASYQETQYFGPGTRLLVL.

This chain uses TRBV30 with TRBJ1-2, with D perhaps TRBD1 (5 bases). This CDR3 comprises 12 residues. The germline V gene encodes CDR1 GTSNPN and CDR2 SVGIG (reference sequence). Trimming stripped 5 bases from V and 2 bases from J, with 9 bases between. CDR3 DNA sequence: TGTGCCTGGGACAGAGCCAACTATGGCTACACCTTC. Encoded protein: CAWDRANYGYTF.

The rearrangement joins TRBV11-2 to TRBJ2-3, with 10 bases fitting TRBD2. Germline V lookup: CDR1 SGHAT, CDR2 FQNNGV. This CDR3 comprises 16 residues. V was clipped by 5 bases and J by 2 bases; unmatched bases: 7. CDR3 in DNA: TGTGCCAGCAGCGTACTAGCGGGACCCCTCACAGATACGCAGTATTTT. Its translation is CASSVLAGPLTDTQYF.

The chain uses TRBV13 and TRBJ1-2; D remains ambiguous. Germline V gene data show CDR1 as PRHDT and CDR2 as FYEKMQ (reference sequence). Trimming stripped 5 bases from V and 4 bases from J, with 17 bases between. The CDR3 length is 15 residues. The chain's CDR3 is CASSLAEQSRYGYTF. The CDR3, as DNA: TGTGCCAGCAGCCTCGCCGAACAGTCACGCTATGGCTACACCTTC. The whole variable domain, remainder taken from reference TRBV13 and TRBJ1-2, is AAGVIQSPRHLIKEKRETATLKCYPIPRHDTVYWYQQGPGQDPQFLISFYEKMQSDKGSIPDRFSAQQFSDYHSELNMSSLELGDSALYFCASSLAEQSRYGYTFGSGTRLTVV.